This TCR beta chain was obtained from a study of cytomegalovirus exposure and HLA in healthy donors. On the study more broadly: Unique TCRs numbering about 87 million, obtained from HLA-typed donors, made up an early data release.

Study outcomes and limitations: In a later analysis, TCR beta V- and J-gene trimming was associated with a missense DCLRE1C variant. In an earlier analysis, about 87% or about 30%: the productive usage of most TCR beta V segments.

Amplification used 60 Vbeta primers and 13 Jbeta primers. The assay was immunoSEQ multiplex PCR, and TCRdb's table has in-frame clones only and misses some. The sample lists around 170,000 clones, 60% to 85% occurring once. The germline CDR1 and CDR2 sequences are SNHLY and FYNNEI. Trimming cost V 4 bases and J 5 bases, with 21 bases left between them. There are 16 residues in the CDR3. A word on this clone: The antigen remains undetermined.

The origin of this receptor is a man younger than 30 in good health and CMV-seronegative. The sequencing sample was made of PBMCs. The chain combines TRBV2 with TRBJ2-7; tentative D call: TRBD1 (8 bases). CDR3 DNA: TGTGCCAGCAGTGCTGGAGCGGGACAGGTTATCCACGAGCAGTACTTC. Translation gives CASSAGAGQVIHEQYF.